This T cell receptor (beta chain) is from a study of blood T cells in healthy people across ages. Overall study: Researchers report that template switching captured about one barcoded beta molecule per two T cells.

It was with a sample-barcoded 5' primer and a J-beta primer mix that a second PCR of about 7 to 12 cycles was run. Tagging of each cDNA molecule was performed by a template-switch adaptor with 12 random nucleotides. Using its own MiXCR run on the 5' RACE reads, TCRdb lists one record per CDR3 protein. The table lists more than 450,000 distinct CDR3 sequences, approximately 26% of them singletons. The CDR3 totals 15 residues. Germline CDR1 is MNHEY and CDR2 is SVGEGT. The same specimen was also included in a second study, on T cells of mothers and their children. According to that study: For cDNA synthesis, the complete extracted RNA was used (about 1.6 ug per 15 ul). Slightly, though not significantly, more overlap was seen in related than in unrelated mother-child pairs.

This rearrangement joins TRBV6-2 or TRBV6-3 to TRBJ2-5, with 8 bases identical to TRBD2. Gene TRBJ2-7 matches the end of the DNA better, so the J call may be wrong. The specimen sequenced was blood. This sequence originates from a boy aged 2 to 10 in good health. The CDR3: CASSHDSGSGYEQYF. The CDR3 DNA reads as TGTGCCAGCAGTCACGACAGCGGGAGTGGATACGAGCAGTACTTC.